These 12 T cell receptor beta chains share one sample of origin, sequenced in a study of blood T cell repertoires in COVID-19. The repertoire was sequenced with immunoSEQ multiplex PCR; TCRdb's copy has only in-frame clones and lacks some. The sample has about 260,000 clones; roughly 86% are singletons. Sequenced input: peripheral blood. Source of these receptors: a woman between 25 and 40 years old with COVID-19, enrolled during active disease.

This clone is a singleton in its sample. This sequence joins TRBV12-5 and TRBJ2-1, with 9 bases fitting TRBD1. CDR3 length: 15 residues. CDR1 and CDR2 from the germline V gene are LGHNT and FRNRAP. V shed 7 bases, J shed 4 bases, and the junction held 8 bases outside the gene matches. The CDR3 reads CASASGTGQYNEQFF. CDR3 sequence (DNA): TGTGCTAGTGCCTCCGGGACAGGGCAGTACAATGAGCAGTTCTTC. The variable domain in full, with the rest retrieved from reference TRBV12-5 and TRBJ2-1, is DARVTQTPRHKVTEMGQEVTMRCQPILGHNTVFWYRQTMMQGLELLAYFRNRAPLDDSGMPKDRFSAEMPDATLATLKIQPSEPRDSAVYFCASASGTGQYNEQFFGPGTRLTVL.

The chain has TRBV6-1 and TRBJ2-7; possibly TRBD2 for D (6 bases). The CDR3 contains 15 residues. Per the germline V gene, CDR1 is MNHNS and CDR2 is SASEGT. Trimming pared 2 bases from V and 5 bases from J, leaving 16 bases between. The CDR3, as DNA: TGTGCCAGCAGTGAAATCGGCGGGGCCTTGGACGAGCAGTACTTC. Its translation: CASSEIGGALDEQYF.

The chain joins TRBV6-5 to TRBJ2-7, with D possibly TRBD2 on 6 matching bases. V was shortened by 0 bases and J by 13 bases, with 19 bases between the two germline ends. There are 14 residues in the CDR3. Germline-derived CDR1 and CDR2 are MNHEY and SVGAGI. CDR3 bases: TGTGCCAGCAGTTACTCGATCGGGGGTCTCCCCATTTACTTC. Its translation is CASSYSIGGLPIYF.

The chain combines TRBV11-2 with TRBJ2-6; 9 bases are shared with TRBD2. The CDR3 is 17 amino acids. V lost 7 bases and J lost 4; bases outside the gene matches: 11. The germline V gene encodes CDR1 SGHAT and CDR2 FQNNGV. The CDR3 DNA reads as TGTGCCAGCATATCCCTTAGCGGGGGTCGCGGGGCCAACGTCCTGACTTTC. Protein: CASISLSGGRGANVLTF.

This clone turned up a few times. The rearrangement links TRBV5-1 to TRBJ1-2, with 7 bases matching TRBD1. Germline CDR1 reads SGHRS; CDR2 reads YFSETQ. V lost 4 bases to trimming and J lost 3 bases; unmatched junction nucleotides: 9. CDR3 length: 15 residues. The CDR3: CASSTGQVKDYGYTF. In DNA, the CDR3 is TGCGCCAGCAGCACCGGACAGGTTAAGGACTATGGCTACACCTTC.

The chain joins TRBV5-1 to TRBJ2-7, with D tentatively TRBD2 (6 bases). V lost 4 bases and J 6 bases, leaving 17 bases between the germline ends. This CDR3 comprises 14 residues. From germline, CDR1 is SGHRS and CDR2 YFSETQ. The CDR3 protein is CASSGAGQLGEQYF. The CDR3 DNA reads TGCGCCAGCAGCGGAGCGGGCCAATTGGGCGAGCAGTACTTC.

The chain employs TRBV5-1 and TRBJ2-5; a possible D gene is TRBD1 (5 bases). The CDR3 totals 13 residues. The germline CDR1 and CDR2 sequences are SGHRS and YFSETQ. Trimming took 4 bases from V and 0 from J, leaving 7 bases between them. CDR3 region: CASSRQYQETQYF. CDR3 DNA sequence: TGCGCCAGCAGCAGACAGTACCAAGAGACCCAGTACTTC.

This chain uses TRBV28 with TRBJ2-5; D possibly corresponds to TRBD2 (6 bases). From germline, CDR1 is MDHEN and CDR2 SYDVKM. The V end lost 5 bases, the J end lost 1 base, and 11 bases lay between the germline ends. This CDR3 has 14 residues. The CDR3 DNA follows: TGTGCCAGCAGTGTCACTAGCCCCCAAGAGACCCAGTACTTC. Amino acids: CASSVTSPQETQYF. The entire variable domain, with the rest obtained from reference TRBV28 and TRBJ2-5, is as follows: DVKVTQSSRYLVKRTGEKVFLECVQDMDHENMFWYRQDPGLGLRLIYFSYDVKMKEKGDIPEGYSVSREKKERFSLILESASTNQTSMYLCASSVTSPQETQYFGPGTRLLVL.

The chain joins TRBV3-1 (or the pseudogene TRBV3-2) to TRBJ1-4; D possibly corresponds to TRBD1 (5 bases). Trimming took off 0 bases at V and 5 bases at J, with 16 bases between the two ends. The CDR3 has 17 amino acids. Germline CDR1 LGHDT, CDR2 YNNKEL (reference sequence). The CDR3 protein is CASSQEPPGRANEKLFF. The CDR3 nucleotides read TGTGCCAGCAGCCAAGAACCCCCGGGCAGGGCGAATGAAAAACTGTTTTTT.

This chain connects TRBV29-1 to TRBJ2-2; D unclear. Trimming took 7 bases from V and 4 from J, leaving 10 bases between them. The germline CDR1 and CDR2 sequences are SQVTM and ANQGSEA. There are 12 residues in the CDR3. The CDR3 DNA reads TGCAGCGGGTCCGCGGCCACCGGGGAGCTGTTTTTT. It specifies CSGSAATGELFF.

This clone was seen just once. The chain uses TRBV4-3 and TRBJ2-1, with 10 bases identical to TRBD2. Germline values: CDR1 LGHNA, CDR2 YSLEER. The CDR3 sequence is 17 residues long. Losses at the gene ends were 0 bases for V and 7 bases for J; bases not matched to a gene: 9. The DNA of the CDR3 is TGCGCCAGCAGCCAAGATGGCTCTAGCGGGAGTGAGAATGAGCAGTTCTTC. Amino acid sequence: CASSQDGSSGSENEQFF.

CDR3 protein: CASSQQGNYGYTF. In DNA, the CDR3 is TGTGCCAGCAGCCAACAGGGGAACTATGGCTACACCTTC. The chain is built from TRBV7-9 and TRBJ1-2; 7 nucleotides align to TRBD1. V dropped 5 bases and J dropped 2; count of bases not matched to a gene: 2. Germline V CDR1 and CDR2: SEHNR, FQNEAQ (reference sequence). The length of the CDR3 is 13 residues.